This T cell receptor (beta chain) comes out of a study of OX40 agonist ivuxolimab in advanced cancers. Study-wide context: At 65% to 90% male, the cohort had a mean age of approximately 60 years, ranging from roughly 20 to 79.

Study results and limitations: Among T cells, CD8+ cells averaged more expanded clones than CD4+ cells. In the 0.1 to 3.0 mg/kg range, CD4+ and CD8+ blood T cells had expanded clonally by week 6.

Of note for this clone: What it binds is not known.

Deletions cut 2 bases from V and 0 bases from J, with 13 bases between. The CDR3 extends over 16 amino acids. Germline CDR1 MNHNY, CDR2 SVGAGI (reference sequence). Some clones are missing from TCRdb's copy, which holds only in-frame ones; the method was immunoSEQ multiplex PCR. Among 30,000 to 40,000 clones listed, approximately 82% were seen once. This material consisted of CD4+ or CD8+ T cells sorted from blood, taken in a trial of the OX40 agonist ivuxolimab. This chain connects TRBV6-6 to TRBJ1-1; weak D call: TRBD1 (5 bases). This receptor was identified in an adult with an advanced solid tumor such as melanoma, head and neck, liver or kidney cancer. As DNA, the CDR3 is TGTGCCAGCAGTTACCAGGCCGGGACCTTGAACACTGAAGCTTTCTTT. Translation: CASSYQAGTLNTEAFF.